In its sample, the clone carrying this TCR beta chain was seen a few times. This sample is part of a study of blood T cell repertoires in COVID-19. Methods used by the authors: Counts of nucleated cells, estimated from reference gene primer amplification, were obtained. TCRdb's table, derived via immunoSEQ multiplex PCR, lists solely in-frame clones and lacks some. V, J and clone size are those of that table, while D and trimming were read from the DNA. The data show 57,000 or so clones, approximately 86% seen once. The CDR3 length is 13 residues. Looked up from germline, CDR1 is SGHTA and CDR2 is FQGTGA. With 8 bases removed from V and 6 bases from J, the gap between germline ends came to 13 bases.

The V and J genes are TRBV7-3 and TRBJ2-2; D might be TRBD2 (6 bases). This TCR came from a human donor in a cohort sampled during active COVID-19. The source material was peripheral blood. CDR3 DNA sequence: TGTGCCAGCGAAGAGGGACTGTCCGGGGAGCTGTTTTTT. Translation gives CASEEGLSGELFF.